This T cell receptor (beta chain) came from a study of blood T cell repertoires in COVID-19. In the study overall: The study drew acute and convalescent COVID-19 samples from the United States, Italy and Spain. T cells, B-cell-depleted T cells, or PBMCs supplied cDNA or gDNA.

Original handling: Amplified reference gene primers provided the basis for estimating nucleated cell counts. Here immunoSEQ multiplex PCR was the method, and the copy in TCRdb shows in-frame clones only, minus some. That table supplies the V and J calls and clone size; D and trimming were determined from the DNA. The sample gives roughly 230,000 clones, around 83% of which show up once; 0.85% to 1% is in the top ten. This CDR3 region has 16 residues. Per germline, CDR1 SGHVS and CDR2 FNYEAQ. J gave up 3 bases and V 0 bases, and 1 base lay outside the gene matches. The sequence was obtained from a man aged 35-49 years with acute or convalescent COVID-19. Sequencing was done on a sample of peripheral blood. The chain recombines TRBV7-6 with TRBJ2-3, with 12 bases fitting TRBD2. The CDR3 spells CASSLATSGGTDTQYF. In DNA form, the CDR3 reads TGTGCCAGCAGCTTAGCGACTAGCGGGGGTACAGATACGCAGTATTTT.